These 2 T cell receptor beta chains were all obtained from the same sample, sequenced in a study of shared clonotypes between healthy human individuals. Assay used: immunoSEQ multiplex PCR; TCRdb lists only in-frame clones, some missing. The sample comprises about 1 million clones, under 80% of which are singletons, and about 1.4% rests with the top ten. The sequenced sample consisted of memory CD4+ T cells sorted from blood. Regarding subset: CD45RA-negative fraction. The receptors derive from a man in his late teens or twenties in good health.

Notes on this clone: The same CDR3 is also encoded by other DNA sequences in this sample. CDR3 DNA sequence: TGTGCCAGCACAAACACAGATACGCAGTATTTT. This translates into CASTNTDTQYF. J is TRBJ2-3 and V is TRBV2; no firm D call. Germline CDR1 is SNHLY and CDR2 is FYNNEI. This CDR3 region has 11 residues. V gave up 7 bases and J gave up 2 bases, with 4 bases separating them.

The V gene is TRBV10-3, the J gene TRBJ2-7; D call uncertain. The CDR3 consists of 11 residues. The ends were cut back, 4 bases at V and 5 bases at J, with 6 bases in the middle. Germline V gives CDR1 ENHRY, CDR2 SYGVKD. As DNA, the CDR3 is TGTGCCATCAGTGTAGCTAACGAGCAGTACTTC. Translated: CAISVANEQYF.